This T cell receptor (beta chain) was observed in a study of metastatic and nonmetastatic thyroid tumors. Study-level information: Both malignant and benign thyroid patients supplied peripheral blood and tumor or nodule tissue samples, across which the repertoires of these patients were then compared. General observations from the study: Significantly greater TCR beta diversity was reportedly found in malignant thyroid tumors than in benign nodules (in blood and tumor).

This clone was counted between two and nine times. Its target is unknown. One junction end disagrees with the germline gene, perhaps due to a read error. In the original processing: Construction of a distant-metastasis classifier for papillary thyroid cancer relied on CDR3 differences across clinicopathological groups. TCRdb reassembled clones from the PCR reads with MiXCR. The V and J calls come from TCRdb's annotation, not from the publication. The sample carries roughly 15,000 clones, roughly a quarter recorded once. Thyroid surgery was performed in patients who had received no treatment beforehand. The CDR3 sequence is 12 residues long.

This sequence joins TRBV12-3 or TRBV12-4 and TRBJ1-5; TRBD1 might be the D (5 bases). The sequence derives from a female donor with papillary thyroid cancer or a benign thyroid nodule (not recorded which). Some clones in this sample may be carry-over from other donors' samples. The sequenced sample consisted of adjacent normal tissue. CDR3 in amino acids: CAGSRGDQPQHF. DNA of the CDR3: TGTGCCGGCAGCCGGGGCGATCAACCCCAGCATTTT.